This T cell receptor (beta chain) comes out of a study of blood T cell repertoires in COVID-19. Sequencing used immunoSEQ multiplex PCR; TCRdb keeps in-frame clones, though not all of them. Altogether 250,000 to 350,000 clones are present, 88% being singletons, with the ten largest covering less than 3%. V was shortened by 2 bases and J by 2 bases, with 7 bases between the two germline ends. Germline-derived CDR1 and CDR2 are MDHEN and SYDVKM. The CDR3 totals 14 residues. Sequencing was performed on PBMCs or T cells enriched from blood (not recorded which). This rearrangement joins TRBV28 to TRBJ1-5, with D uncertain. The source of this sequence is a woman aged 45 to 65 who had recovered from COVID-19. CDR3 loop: CASSLVRGNQPQHF. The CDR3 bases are TGTGCCAGCAGTTTAGTTCGTGGCAATCAGCCCCAGCATTTT.